This is a list of T cell receptor beta chains from one sample in a study of neoadjuvant anti-PD-1 for oral cavity cancer. The table came from immunoSEQ multiplex PCR; TCRdb's copy has only in-frame clones and leaves some out. The table shows tens of thousands of clones, with more than 75% occurring only once. The sample here was PBMCs, taken after nivolumab (anti-PD-1) treatment. These receptors were collected from a person between 35 and 79 years old with oral cavity squamous cell carcinoma. Both conserved end residues are part of each CDR3. The order of the fields is V gene, D gene, clone size, J gene, CDR3 protein, CDR3 DNA. The D gene is left open where the match is weak. Size is omitted from some rows. Given values are once, few, many or a class for expanded clones.

V: TRBV2; D: .; size: .; J: TRBJ2-7; CDR3: CASSAEGRATEEQYF; DNA: TGTGCCAGCAGTGCAGAGGGCAGGGCCACCGAGGAGCAGTACTTC
V: TRBV29-1; D: .; size: .; J: TRBJ1-2; CDR3: CSVRAFNYGYTF; DNA: TGCAGCGTTAGGGCATTTAACTATGGCTACACCTTC
V: TRBV19; D: .; size: medium-sized; J: TRBJ2-6; CDR3: CASEVSGANVLTF; DNA: TGTGCCAGTGAAGTCTCTGGGGCCAACGTCCTGACTTTC
V: TRBV19; D: .; size: .; J: TRBJ2-1; CDR3: CASRGEGGGYNEQFF; DNA: TGTGCCAGTAGGGGAGAGGGTGGGGGCTACAATGAGCAGTTCTTC
V: TRBV19; D: .; size: .; J: TRBJ2-1; CDR3: CASSIGGSYNEQFF; DNA: TGTGCCAGTAGTATAGGAGGCAGTTACAATGAGCAGTTCTTC
V: TRBV27; D: .; size: .; J: TRBJ2-7; CDR3: CASSQGTVESYEQYF; DNA: TGTGCCAGCAGTCAGGGGACTGTCGAGTCCTACGAGCAGTACTTC
V: TRBV6-5; D: TRBD1; size: .; J: TRBJ2-7; CDR3: CASIQGAGAYEQYF; DNA: TGTGCCAGCATTCAGGGGGCAGGGGCCTACGAGCAGTACTTC
V: TRBV4-2; D: TRBD2; size: .; J: TRBJ2-1; CDR3: CASSPSGSGIDEQFF; DNA: TGTGCCAGCAGCCCTAGCGGGAGTGGTATCGATGAGCAGTTCTTC
V: TRBV7-3; D: .; size: .; J: TRBJ1-1; CDR3: CASKPTANTEAFF; DNA: TGTGCCAGCAAACCGACGGCGAACACTGAAGCTTTCTTT
V: TRBV6-5; D: .; size: .; J: TRBJ2-7; CDR3: CASSRSQAVSYEQYF; DNA: TGTGCCAGCAGTCGTTCCCAAGCGGTATCCTACGAGCAGTACTTC
V: TRBV28; D: .; size: .; J: TRBJ2-7; CDR3: CASSFFQGRSYEQYF; DNA: TGTGCCAGCAGTTTTTTCCAGGGACGCTCCTACGAGCAGTACTTC
V: TRBV2; D: .; size: .; J: TRBJ1-1; CDR3: CASSVQENTEAFF; DNA: TGTGCCAGCAGTGTACAGGAGAACACTGAAGCTTTCTTT
V: TRBV5-6; D: TRBD1; size: .; J: TRBJ2-1; CDR3: CASSLVTGTGNNEQFF; DNA: TGTGCCAGCAGCTTGGTTACCGGGACAGGGAACAATGAGCAGTTCTTC
V: TRBV5-1; D: TRBD1; size: once; J: TRBJ2-3; CDR3: CASRPTGGGTDTQYF; DNA: TGCGCCAGCAGACCGACAGGGGGCGGGACAGATACGCAGTATTTT
V: TRBV19; D: TRBD2; size: .; J: TRBJ2-1; CDR3: CASSVGGEPNEQFF; DNA: TGTGCCAGTAGCGTGGGGGGGGAGCCCAATGAGCAGTTCTTC
V: TRBV5-6; D: TRBD2; size: .; J: TRBJ2-2; CDR3: CASSLAGATGELFF; DNA: TGTGCCAGCAGCTTAGCGGGAGCGACCGGGGAGCTGTTTTTT
V: TRBV10-2; D: .; size: once; J: TRBJ1-5; CDR3: CASTDSPNQPQHF; DNA: TGCGCCAGCACGGACAGCCCAAATCAGCCCCAGCATTTT
V: TRBV2; D: .; size: .; J: TRBJ2-1; CDR3: CASSEAARSYNEQFF; DNA: TGTGCCAGCAGTGAAGCGGCCCGGTCCTACAATGAGCAGTTCTTC
V: TRBV18; D: .; size: .; J: TRBJ2-1; CDR3: CASSARVDEQFF; DNA: TGTGCCAGCTCAGCTAGGGTCGATGAGCAGTTCTTC
V: TRBV19; D: .; size: few; J: TRBJ2-1; CDR3: CASSIARQPYYNEQFF; DNA: TGTGCCAGTAGTATAGCGAGACAGCCATACTACAATGAGCAGTTCTTC
V: TRBV6-6; D: TRBD1; size: .; J: TRBJ2-3; CDR3: CASTSLTGRPVDTQYF; DNA: TGTGCCAGCACCTCACTGACAGGGCGGCCGGTAGATACGCAGTATTTT
V: TRBV5-1; D: .; size: few; J: TRBJ2-7; CDR3: CASSLEGGGYEQYF; DNA: TGCGCCAGCAGCTTGGAAGGGGGAGGATACGAGCAGTACTTC